The 23 T cell receptor beta chains in this list originate from one sample, sequenced in a study of T cell responses to AZD1222 COVID-19 vaccine. Produced via immunoSEQ multiplex PCR; TCRdb's table is partial and in-frame only. The sample yields 100,000 to 120,000 clones, 80% to 95% seen once. This material consisted of peripheral blood, taken 28 days after the second AZD1222 dose. These receptors all come from an adult who received the AZD1222 COVID-19 vaccine.

The rearrangement links TRBV6-5 to TRBJ2-1; possible D gene TRBD1, 6 bases. Germline V gene lookup returns CDR1 MNHEY and CDR2 SVGAGI. V shed 5 bases and J shed 7 bases, with 12 bases lying between them. This CDR3 contains 13 residues. This chain's CDR3 is CASSTGHRNEQFF. Written as DNA, the CDR3 is TGTGCCAGCAGTACGGGACACAGAAATGAGCAGTTCTTC.

The chain has TRBV7-8 and TRBJ2-1; perhaps TRBD1 as D (5 bases). Germline V CDR1 and CDR2: SGHVS, FQNEAQ. V dropped 5 bases and J dropped 8 bases, with 10 bases sitting between them. This CDR3 is built from 12 residues. The CDR3 spells CASSPWGDEQFF. CDR3 DNA sequence: TGTGCCAGCAGCCCTTGGGGCGATGAGCAGTTCTTC.

The chain uses TRBV10-1 and TRBJ2-7, with D possibly being TRBD1 or TRBD2 (5 bases each). This CDR3 region has 13 residues. Germline V lookup: CDR1 WNHNN, CDR2 SYGVQD (reference sequence). The V gene lost 10 bases and the J gene lost 6 bases, with 19 bases spanning the gap. CDR3 loop: CATLRGGTCEQYF. CDR3 nucleotide sequence: TGCGCCACGTTACGGGGCGGAACTTGCGAGCAGTACTTC.

The chain has TRBV7-9 and TRBJ2-3, with TRBD2 as a possible D gene (7 bases). This CDR3 is built from 15 residues. Trimming took off 6 bases at V and 3 bases at J, with 16 bases between the two ends. The germline V gene encodes CDR1 SEHNR and CDR2 FQNEAQ (reference sequence). CDR3 region: CASRFSGGGTDTQYF. The CDR3 DNA reads as TGTGCCAGCAGATTTTCGGGGGGCGGTACAGATACGCAGTATTTT.

The chain couples TRBV4-3 to TRBJ2-7; the D is unclear. From germline, CDR1 is LGHNA and CDR2 YSLEER. This CDR3 has 14 residues. The ends were cut back, 2 bases at V and 1 base at J, with 9 bases in the middle. The CDR3 DNA reads TGCGCCAGCAGCCAAAATCCCAGGTCCTACGAGCAGTACTTC. It specifies CASSQNPRSYEQYF.

The chain carries TRBV7-9 and TRBJ2-1; D unresolved. The CDR3 is made up of 12 amino acids. V lost 6 bases, J lost 7 bases, and 10 bases lay in between. Germline V CDR1 and CDR2: SEHNR, FQNEAQ (reference sequence). Here the CDR3 reads CASSLTVNEQFF. The CDR3 coding sequence is TGTGCCAGCAGTTTAACCGTAAATGAGCAGTTCTTC.

The chain employs TRBV4-3 and TRBJ1-6; 7 positions agree with TRBD1. Per the germline V gene, CDR1 is LGHNA and CDR2 is YSLEER. CDR3 length: 15 amino acids. After removal of 3 bases from V and 11 bases from J, the junction contained 10 bases not matched to a gene. The CDR3 sequence is CASSHSDRRGTPLHF. The CDR3 nucleotides read TGCGCCAGCAGCCATTCGGACAGGAGGGGGACACCCCTCCACTTT.

This clone was counted only a few times. The J gene is TRBJ1-5, the V gene TRBV7-8; D is unresolved. The germline CDR1 and CDR2 sequences are SGHVS and FQNEAQ. Trimming stripped 3 bases from V and 0 bases from J, with 12 bases between. The CDR3 is made up of 16 amino acids. CDR3 residues: CASSFQMMNSNQPQHF. CDR3 nucleotide sequence: TGTGCCAGCAGCTTTCAGATGATGAATAGCAATCAGCCCCAGCATTTT. The entire variable domain, with the rest obtained from reference TRBV7-8 and TRBJ1-5, is as follows: GAGVSQSPRYKVAKRGQDVALRCDPISGHVSLFWYQQALGQGPEFLTYFQNEAQLDKSGLPSDRFFAERPEGSVSTLKIQRTQQEDSAVYLCASSFQMMNSNQPQHFGDGTRLSIL.

V and J are TRBV19 and TRBJ1-1; D is perhaps TRBD1 (5 bases). CDR1 is LNHDA and CDR2 is SQIVND in the germline V gene (reference sequence). CDR3 length: 13 amino acids. Trimming cost V 3 bases and J 3 bases, with 8 bases left between them. The CDR3: CASSIGGDTEAFF. CDR3 sequence (DNA): TGTGCCAGTAGTATCGGGGGGGACACTGAAGCTTTCTTT.

In this sample, this clone turned up a few times. Other DNA variants within this sample encode the same CDR3. The J gene is TRBJ2-3, the V gene TRBV4-2; D tentatively reads TRBD1 or TRBD2 (5 bases each). The CDR3 is 14 residues long. Germline CDR1 reads LGHNA; CDR2 reads YNFKEQ. V dropped 1 base and J dropped 4 bases, with 9 bases sitting between them. The CDR3 nucleotides are TGTGCCAGCAGCCAAGGGGACGGGGCAGATACGCAGTATTTT. Protein product: CASSQGDGADTQYF.

J is TRBJ2-3 and V is TRBV30; tentatively, D is TRBD1 (6 bases). Trimming took 0 bases from V and 6 from J, leaving 13 bases between them. CDR1 and CDR2 (germline): GTSNPN, SVGIG (reference sequence). The CDR3 contains 14 residues. The DNA of the CDR3 is TGTGCCTGGAGTGTTACAGGGTGGGCGGATACGCAGTATTTT. It specifies CAWSVTGWADTQYF.

The chain links TRBV4-3 to TRBJ2-2; 8 bases are a match to TRBD1. CDR3 length: 14 amino acids. The germline gives CDR1 LGHNA, CDR2 YSLEER. With V trimmed by 8 bases and J by 4 bases, 6 bases remained unmatched. The CDR3 protein is CASAQGAGTGELFF. CDR3 bases: TGCGCCAGCGCGCAGGGGGCAGGCACCGGGGAGCTGTTTTTT.

This chain uses TRBV7-2 with TRBJ1-5; maybe TRBD1 (5 bases). Germline loops: CDR1 SGHTA, CDR2 FQGNSA. There are 15 residues in the CDR3. With 0 bases removed from V and 2 bases from J, the gap between germline ends came to 8 bases. Here the CDR3 DNA reads TGTGCCAGCAGCTTAGCGCGGGGGGGCAATCAGCCCCAGCATTTT. Translating gives CASSLARGGNQPQHF.

The chain recombines TRBV7-2 with TRBJ2-1; D may be TRBD1 or TRBD2 (5 bases each). V shed 4 bases and J shed 1 base, with 11 bases lying between them. In germline, CDR1 is SGHTA, CDR2 FQGNSA. The CDR3 is made up of 15 amino acids. The CDR3 sequence: CASSWRGGSYNEQFF. The CDR3 DNA reads TGTGCCAGCAGCTGGCGTGGGGGATCCTACAATGAGCAGTTCTTC.

The V gene is TRBV12-5, the J gene TRBJ2-1, with unresolved D. CDR1 is LGHNT and CDR2 is FRNRAP in the germline V gene. This CDR3 has 12 amino acids. V was pared by 4 bases and J by 8 bases, with 9 bases between. The CDR3: CASGSTDDEQFF. The DNA of the CDR3 is TGTGCTAGTGGTTCGACGGACGATGAGCAGTTCTTC.

The chain joins TRBV2 to TRBJ1-4, with D perhaps matching TRBD1 (6 bases). With 4 bases removed from V and 7 bases from J, the gap between germline ends came to 16 bases. Germline loops: CDR1 SNHLY, CDR2 FYNNEI. The CDR3 has 15 residues. CDR3 sequence reads: CASSANRVQGEKLFF. Here the CDR3 DNA reads TGTGCCAGCAGTGCAAACAGGGTACAGGGTGAAAAACTGTTTTTT. Variable domain in full (rest from reference TRBV2 and TRBJ1-4): EPEVTQTPSHQVTQMGQEVILRCVPISNHLYFYWYRQILGQKVEFLVSFYNNEISEKSEIFDDQFSVERPDGSNFTLKIRSTKLEDSAMYFCASSANRVQGEKLFFGSGTQLSVL.

This clone was observed once. The chain carries TRBV10-2 and TRBJ1-1; weak D call: TRBD1 (5 bases). The germline V gene has CDR1 WSHSY and CDR2 SAAADI. Trimming removed 1 base from V and 3 bases from J, with 12 bases in between. The CDR3 runs to 15 residues. The CDR3 is CASSEWGRADTEAFF. The CDR3 DNA sequence: TGCGCCAGCAGTGAGTGGGGGAGGGCGGACACTGAAGCTTTCTTT.

J is TRBJ1-1 and V is TRBV29-1, with D tentatively TRBD1 (5 bases). The germline V gene has CDR1 SQVTM and CDR2 ANQGSEA. The CDR3 is 13 residues long. The V end was cut by 7 bases, the J end by 1 base, with 13 bases between. CDR3 coding DNA: TGCAGCGCCCCGGGGCGGGGGAACACTGAAGCTTTCTTT. It specifies CSAPGRGNTEAFF.

This sequence joins TRBV5-1 and TRBJ1-5; D remains unclear. This CDR3 has 14 residues. CDR1 SGHRS and CDR2 YFSETQ come from the germline V gene. Trimming removed 4 bases from V and 5 bases from J, with 13 bases in between. The CDR3 loop reads CASSRSGRDQPQHF. CDR3 bases: TGCGCCAGCAGCCGAAGTGGGAGGGATCAGCCCCAGCATTTT.

The chain is built from TRBV10-3 and TRBJ2-1; 9 bases are a match to TRBD2. The length of the CDR3 is 15 residues. Germline assignment: CDR1 ENHRY and CDR2 SYGVKD. After removal of 3 bases from V and 5 bases from J, the junction contained 5 bases not matched to a gene. CDR3 residues: CAISDFSGGDNEQFF. The CDR3 nucleotides read TGTGCCATCAGTGACTTTAGCGGGGGCGACAATGAGCAGTTCTTC.

The chain links TRBV4-2 to TRBJ1-2, with D perhaps TRBD1 (5 bases). This CDR3 is built from 15 residues. V was pared by 1 base and J by 5 bases, with 14 bases between. Germline V gives CDR1 LGHNA, CDR2 YNFKEQ. The chain's CDR3 is CASSQASAGRYGYTF. DNA for the CDR3: TGTGCCAGCAGCCAAGCTTCGGCAGGGAGGTATGGCTACACCTTC.

V usage is TRBV24-1 and J usage is TRBJ2-3, with 13 bases fitting TRBD2. CDR1 and CDR2 from the germline V gene are KGHDR and SFDVKD. The V gene end was trimmed by 4 bases and the J gene end by 4 bases; junction bases not matched to a gene: 4. This CDR3 has 16 amino acids. The CDR3 loop is CATSDPGLAGADTQYF. In nucleotides, the CDR3 is TGTGCCACCAGTGACCCCGGACTAGCGGGGGCAGATACGCAGTATTTT.

This sequence joins TRBV19 and TRBJ1-4; tentative D call: TRBD1 (5 bases). Trimming removed 8 bases at V and 8 bases at J, with 15 bases between. The germline CDR1 and CDR2 sequences are LNHDA and SQIVND (reference sequence). The CDR3 is 13 amino acids. CDR3 protein: CASGRGSGEKLFF. The CDR3 DNA reads as TGTGCCAGTGGACGGGGGTCGGGGGAAAAACTGTTTTTT.